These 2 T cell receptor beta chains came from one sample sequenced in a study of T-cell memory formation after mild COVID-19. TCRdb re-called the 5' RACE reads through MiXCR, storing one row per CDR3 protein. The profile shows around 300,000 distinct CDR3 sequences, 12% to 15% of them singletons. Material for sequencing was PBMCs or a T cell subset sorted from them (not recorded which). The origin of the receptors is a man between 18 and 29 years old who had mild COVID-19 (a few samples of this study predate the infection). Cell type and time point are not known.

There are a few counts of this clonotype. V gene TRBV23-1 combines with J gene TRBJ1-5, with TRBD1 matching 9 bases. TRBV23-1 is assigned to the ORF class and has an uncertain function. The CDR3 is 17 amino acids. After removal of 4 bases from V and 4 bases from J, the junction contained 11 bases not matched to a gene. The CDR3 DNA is TGCGCCAGCAGTCGTAGGTCCGGGACAGGGAAAAATCAGCCCCAGCATTTT. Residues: CASSRRSGTGKNQPQHF.

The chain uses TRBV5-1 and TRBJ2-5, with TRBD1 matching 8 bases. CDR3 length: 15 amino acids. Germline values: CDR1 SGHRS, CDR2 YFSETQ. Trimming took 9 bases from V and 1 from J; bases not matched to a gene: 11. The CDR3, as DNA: TGCGCCACCAAGGCCGGGACAGGAATCCAAGAGACCCAGTACTTC. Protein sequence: CATKAGTGIQETQYF.